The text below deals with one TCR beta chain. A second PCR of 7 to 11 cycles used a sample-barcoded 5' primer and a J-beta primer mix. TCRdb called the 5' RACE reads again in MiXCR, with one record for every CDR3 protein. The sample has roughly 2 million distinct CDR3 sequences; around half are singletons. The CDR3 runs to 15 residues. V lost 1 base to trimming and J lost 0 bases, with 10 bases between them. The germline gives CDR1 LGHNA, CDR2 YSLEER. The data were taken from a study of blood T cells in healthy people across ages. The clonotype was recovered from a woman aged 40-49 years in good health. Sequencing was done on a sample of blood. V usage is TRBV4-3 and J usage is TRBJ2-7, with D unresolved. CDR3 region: CASSQAETGSYEQYF. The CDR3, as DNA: TGCGCCAGCAGCCAAGCTGAGACCGGCTCCTACGAGCAGTACTTC.